These T cell receptor beta chains were read from a single sample in a study of blood T cell repertoires in COVID-19. Generated by immunoSEQ multiplex PCR, the TCRdb table keeps only in-frame clones and is missing some. Of 180,000 or so clones listed, about 83% are singletons. Source material: peripheral blood. The origin of the receptors is a man younger than 30 with active or convalescent COVID-19. Each CDR3 is given with its conserved first and last residue. D genes are given only for firm matches. Clone size is given for some rows only: seen once, a few or many times, or a class if the clone is expanded.

d_call j_call clone_size v_call cdr3_aa cdr3_nt
TRBD1 TRBJ1-5 NA TRBV19 CASSQGEYSNQPQHF TGTGCCAGTAGTCAGGGGGAATATAGCAATCAGCCCCAGCATTTT
NA TRBJ1-4 NA TRBV29-1 CSVEDTGSNEKLFF TGCAGCGTTGAAGATACGGGATCTAATGAAAAACTGTTTTTT
TRBD1 TRBJ1-2 NA TRBV9 CASSIDRGDGYTF TGTGCCAGCAGCATCGACAGGGGCGATGGCTACACCTTC
NA TRBJ2-2 NA TRBV24-1 CATSDSLNTGELFF TGTGCCACCAGTGATTCTCTGAACACCGGGGAGCTGTTTTTT
TRBD2 TRBJ2-1 NA TRBV24-1 CATSDLARESSYNEQFF TGTGCCACCAGTGATTTAGCGCGGGAGAGCTCCTACAATGAGCAGTTCTTC
NA TRBJ2-7 few TRBV9 CASSVNAGVYEQYF TGTGCCAGCAGCGTAAACGCGGGCGTCTACGAGCAGTACTTC
NA TRBJ1-3 NA TRBV29-1 CSVRQSGGNTIYF TGCAGCGTTAGACAATCAGGTGGAAACACCATATATTTT
NA TRBJ2-5 NA TRBV24-1 CATLVSASQETQYF TGTGCCACCTTGGTTAGCGCGTCTCAAGAGACCCAGTACTTC
NA TRBJ2-3 NA TRBV2 CASSDEAKTNTQYF TGTGCCAGCAGTGATGAGGCCAAAACGAATACGCAGTATTTT
TRBD1 TRBJ2-2 NA TRBV7-9 CASSFQGEIGELFF TGTGCCAGCAGCTTCCAGGGGGAAATCGGGGAGCTGTTTTTT
TRBD2 TRBJ2-7 NA TRBV11-2 CASSSTSGISYEQYF TGTGCCAGCAGTTCGACTAGCGGGATATCCTACGAGCAGTACTTC
NA TRBJ1-6 NA TRBV5-4 CASTTSRGDQSSYNSPLHF TGTGCCAGCACTACCTCCAGGGGCGACCAGAGCTCCTATAATTCACCCCTCCACTTT
NA TRBJ1-1 NA TRBV6-5 CASRFPGDTEAFF TGTGCCAGCAGATTCCCGGGGGACACTGAAGCTTTCTTT
TRBD2 TRBJ2-5 NA TRBV27 CASSPNGGEGETQYF TGTGCCAGCAGTCCGAACGGAGGGGAGGGAGAGACCCAGTACTTC
NA TRBJ1-2 NA TRBV6-6 CASSAIRGPNYGYTF TGTGCCAGCAGTGCGATCAGGGGCCCAAACTATGGCTACACCTTC
NA TRBJ1-1 NA TRBV10-3 CAIRRDTNTEAFF TGTGCCATCAGGAGGGACACGAACACTGAAGCTTTCTTT
NA TRBJ2-5 NA TRBV5-6 CASTNSARGWETQYF TGTGCCAGCACTAACTCGGCGAGGGGGTGGGAGACCCAGTACTTC